This T cell receptor beta chain was documented in a study of shared clonotypes between healthy human individuals. Overall study findings and caveats: Among donors, sharing of clonotypes was expected to be affected by sequencing depth.

The trim removed 5 bases at V and 6 bases at J, leaving 11 bases unmatched. The CDR3 contains 15 residues. Germline values: CDR1 MDHEN, CDR2 SYDVKM. On this clone itself: Its antigen is unidentified.

In unsorted samples, genomic DNA was obtained using roughly 90 million PBMCs. The authors distributed each subset's genomic DNA evenly over several immunoSEQ plates. The team ran DNA from unsorted PBMCs on ten immunoSEQ deep assay plates for sequencing. Generated by immunoSEQ multiplex PCR, the TCRdb table keeps only in-frame clones and is missing some. The table has 450,000 to 500,000 clones, almost 80% seen once. This clonotype was obtained from a woman between 40 and 55 years old in good health. Some clones in this sample may be carry-over from other donors' samples. The sample taken for sequencing was PBMCs. The J gene is TRBJ2-7, the V gene TRBV28, with 9 bases that match TRBD1. CDR3: CASSPGQGPRGEQYF. The CDR3 DNA is TGTGCCAGCAGTCCCGGACAGGGGCCTCGGGGCGAGCAGTACTTC.